This entry features one T cell receptor (beta chain) sequence. This record comes from a study of blood T cell repertoires in COVID-19. For the study at large: The United States, Italy and Spain provided the acute and convalescent COVID-19 samples. Sample material is recorded as cDNA or gDNA derived from T cells, B-cell-depleted T cells, or PBMCs.

Trimming took 4 bases from V and 6 from J, leaving 11 bases between them. This CDR3 has 14 amino acids. Per the germline V gene, CDR1 is SGHRS and CDR2 is YFSETQ. As processed by the authors: Estimation of nucleated cell counts was performed using reference gene primer amplification. Repertoires were generated with immunoSEQ multiplex PCR, while TCRdb's copy carries only in-frame clones and drops some. V, J and clone size are those of that table, while D and trimming were read from the DNA. This sample has 200,000 to 300,000 clones, with around 80% found just once. Sequenced material: peripheral blood. The clonotype originates from a man aged 35-49 years with acute or convalescent COVID-19. This chain uses TRBV5-1 with TRBJ1-6; maybe TRBD1 (6 bases). The CDR3 DNA reads TGCGCCAGCAGCACCGGACAGTTTAATTCACCCCTCCACTTT. This encodes CASSTGQFNSPLHF. The complete variable domain, with remaining parts taken from reference TRBV5-1 and TRBJ1-6, reads KAGVTQTPRYLIKTRGQQVTLSCSPISGHRSVSWYQQTPGQGLQFLFEYFSETQRNKGNFPGRFSGRQFSNSRSEMNVSTLELGDSALYLCASSTGQFNSPLHFGNGTRLTVT.